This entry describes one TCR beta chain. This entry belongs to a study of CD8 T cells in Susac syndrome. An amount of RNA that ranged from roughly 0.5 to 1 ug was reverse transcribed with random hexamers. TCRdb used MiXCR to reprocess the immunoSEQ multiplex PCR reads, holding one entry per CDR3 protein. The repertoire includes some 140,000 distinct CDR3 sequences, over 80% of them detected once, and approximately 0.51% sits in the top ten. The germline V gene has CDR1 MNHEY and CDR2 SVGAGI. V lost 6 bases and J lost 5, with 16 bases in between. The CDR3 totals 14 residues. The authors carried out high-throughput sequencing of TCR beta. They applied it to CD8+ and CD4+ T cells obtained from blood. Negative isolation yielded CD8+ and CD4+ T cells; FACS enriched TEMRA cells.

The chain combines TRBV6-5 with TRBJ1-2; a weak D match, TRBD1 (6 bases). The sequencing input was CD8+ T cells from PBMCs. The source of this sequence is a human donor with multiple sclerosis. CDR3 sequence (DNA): TGTGCCAGCAGGGGATCGGACAGAGCGTATGGCTACACCTTC. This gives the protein CASRGSDRAYGYTF.